This record looks at one TCR beta chain sequence and its context. Antigen unknown. The data derive from a study of CD8+CD57+ T cells in acquired aplastic anemia. Study information: Mean DNA quantity obtained from sorted CD4+ and CD8+ cells was 3 to 3.5 ug.

Points from the study as a whole: The study identified roughly 29 CD8+ CDR3 sequences shared by patients and controls.

The template used for profiling TCR beta VDJ and CDR3 was genomic DNA. TCRdb re-derived calls from the reads in MiXCR, one entry per CDR3 protein. The sample holds some 180,000 distinct CDR3 sequences, about 60% seen once. By flow cytometry, patients selected for sequencing had shown an expansion of CD8+CD57+ cells. The sequenced sample consisted of sorted CD4+, CD8+, or CD8+CD57+ T cells (not recorded which) from PBMCs. This TCR derives from a human donor with aplastic anemia.

The CDR3 DNA reads TGTGCCAGCAGCGTCTATGACAATGAGCAGTTCTTC. Encoded protein: CASSVYDNEQFF. This chain connects TRBV9 to TRBJ2-1, with D uncertain. Trimming pared 2 bases from V and 5 bases from J, leaving 5 bases between. This CDR3 comprises 12 residues. Germline lookup yields CDR1 SGDLS and CDR2 YYNGEE.